Detailed here is one T cell receptor beta chain. What it binds is unknown. Germline V CDR1 and CDR2: DFQATT, SNEGSKA (reference sequence). The CDR3 consists of 14 residues. The trim removed 4 bases at V and 8 bases at J, leaving 9 bases unmatched. The data belong to a study of identical twins. Whole-study findings and limits: Conclusions were drawn cross-sectionally by statistical analysis, without following the same donors.

TCRdb recomputed calls from the 5' RACE reads with MiXCR, one row per CDR3 protein. The table shows fewer than 650,000 distinct CDR3 sequences, with around 9.6% occurring only once. The same sample was also studied in work on yellow fever vaccine responses in identical twins.

The clonotype was recovered from a woman aged 18-29 years in good health. Sequenced material: PBMCs. The chain combines TRBV20-1 with TRBJ2-1; 9 nucleotides align to TRBD2. The CDR3, as DNA: TGCAGTGCTACCCTTGGGACTAGCAGCTATGAGCAGTTCTTC. Its translation: CSATLGTSSYEQFF.